This note documents a single TCR beta chain sequence. Its antigen remains unknown. The sample comes from a study of shared clonotypes between healthy human individuals. CDR3 size: 15 residues. The germline V gene encodes CDR1 MNHEY and CDR2 SMNVEV (reference sequence). The J segment lost 6 bases and the V segment lost 2 bases, leaving 3 bases of the junction unmatched. Only CD45RO-negative cells positively selected for CCR7 counted as naive CD8 cells, so terminally differentiated effector memory CD45RA+ cells were excluded. Produced via immunoSEQ multiplex PCR; TCRdb's table is partial and in-frame only. Of around 600,000 clones in the sample, about 95% are singletons; the top ten hold about 0.11%. Study conclusions and caveats: Clonotypes shared by all four sorted-subset donors had higher generation probabilities than non-shared clonotypes.

The clonotype was recovered from a woman in her 30s in good health. V usage is TRBV27 and J usage is TRBJ2-7; 14 bases fit TRBD2. The sample comprised naive CD8+ T cells sorted from blood. Here the CDR3 DNA reads TGTGCCAGCAGTTTAGGGACTAGCGGGAGAGTCGAGCAGTACTTC. Protein product: CASSLGTSGRVEQYF.